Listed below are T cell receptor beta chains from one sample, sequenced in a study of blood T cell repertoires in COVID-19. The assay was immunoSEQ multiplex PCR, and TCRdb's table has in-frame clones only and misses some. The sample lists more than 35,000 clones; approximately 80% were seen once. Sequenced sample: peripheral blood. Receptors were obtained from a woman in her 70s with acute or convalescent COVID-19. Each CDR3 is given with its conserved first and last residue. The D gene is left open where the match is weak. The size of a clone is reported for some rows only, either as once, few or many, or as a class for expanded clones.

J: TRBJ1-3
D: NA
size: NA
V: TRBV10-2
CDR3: CASSEPDSLGNTIYF
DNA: TGCGCCAGCAGTGAGCCGGACAGCCTAGGAAACACCATATATTTT

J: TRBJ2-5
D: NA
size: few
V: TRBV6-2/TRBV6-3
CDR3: CASSYPETQRSSEETQYF
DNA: TGTGCCAGCAGTTACCCCGAGACCCAGAGGAGTTCCGAAGAGACCCAGTACTTC

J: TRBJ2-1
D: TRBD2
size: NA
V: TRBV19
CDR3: CASSRGLAGAPQGNEQFF
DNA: TGTGCCAGTAGTAGGGGACTAGCGGGGGCCCCCCAGGGCAATGAGCAGTTCTTC

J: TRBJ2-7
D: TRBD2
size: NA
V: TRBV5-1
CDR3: CASSLGLAVPYEQYF
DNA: TGCGCCAGCAGCTTGGGACTAGCGGTTCCCTACGAGCAGTACTTC

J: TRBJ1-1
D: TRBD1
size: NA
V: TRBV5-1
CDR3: CASSLTGDTEAFF
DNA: TGCGCCAGCAGCTTGACAGGGGACACTGAAGCTTTCTTT

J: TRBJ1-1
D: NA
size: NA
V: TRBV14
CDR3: CASSRGGQGFLAFF
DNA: TGTGCCAGCAGCCGCGGGGGTCAGGGATTTTTGGCTTTCTTT

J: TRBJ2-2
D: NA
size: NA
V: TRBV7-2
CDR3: CASSLTRNTGELFF
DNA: TGTGCCAGCAGCTTAACACGCAACACCGGGGAGCTGTTTTTT

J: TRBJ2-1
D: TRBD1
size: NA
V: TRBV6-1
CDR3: CASSEVQGANEQFF
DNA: TGTGCCAGCAGTGAAGTACAGGGGGCCAATGAGCAGTTCTTC

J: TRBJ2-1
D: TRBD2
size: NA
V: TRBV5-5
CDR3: CASSLPPLAGGTYNEQFF
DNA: TGTGCCAGCAGCTTACCCCCCCTAGCGGGGGGAACCTACAATGAGCAGTTCTTC

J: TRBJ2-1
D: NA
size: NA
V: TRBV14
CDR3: CASSQGLVWDEQFF
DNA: TGTGCCAGCAGCCAAGGACTAGTCTGGGATGAGCAGTTCTTC

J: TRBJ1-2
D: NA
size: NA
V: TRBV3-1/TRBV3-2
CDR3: CASSPSDSYGYTF
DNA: TGTGCCAGCAGCCCCAGCGACAGCTATGGCTACACCTTC

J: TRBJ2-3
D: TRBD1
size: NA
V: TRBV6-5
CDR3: CASSPTGATTDTQYF
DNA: TGTGCCAGCAGTCCCACAGGGGCAACCACAGATACGCAGTATTTT

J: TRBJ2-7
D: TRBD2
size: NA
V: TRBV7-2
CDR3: CASSLSGGGRIGEQYF
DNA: TGTGCCAGCAGCTTATCCGGGGGGGGCCGGATCGGCGAGCAGTACTTC

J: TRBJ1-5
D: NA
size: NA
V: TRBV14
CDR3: CASSQPTRYNQPQHF
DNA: TGTGCCAGCAGCCAACCAACCAGGTATAATCAGCCCCAGCATTTT